The clone carrying this T cell receptor (beta chain) was seen ten or more times. This record comes from a study of T cells in Graves' hyperthyroidism and ophthalmopathy. The CDR3 is 13 residues long. Deletions cut 1 base from V and 6 bases from J, with 10 bases between. In germline, CDR1 is MNHNS, CDR2 SASEGT. Graves' hyperthyroidism without ophthalmopathy progression within 18 months was termed stable. Patients aged 18 to 65 had newly diagnosed hyperthyroidism that had lasted under 2 months. The authors took PBMCs from 10 ml fresh peripheral blood. From RNA transcripts, TCR beta CDR3 regions were amplified. TCR CDR3 underwent first-round RT-PCR with the HTBI primer set. TCRdb reprocessed the multiplex PCR reads with MiXCR, giving one entry per CDR3 protein. The sample carries roughly 380,000 distinct CDR3 sequences, roughly 13% recorded once.

V usage is TRBV6-1 and J usage is TRBJ2-7; no firm D call. This TCR was recovered from an older woman with Graves' hyperthyroidism. Sequences were obtained from blood. The CDR3 spells CASSEVTPAEQYF. The CDR3 DNA reads TGTGCCAGCAGTGAAGTTACGCCGGCCGAGCAGTACTTC.